This T cell receptor (beta chain) was recorded in a study of blood T cell repertoires in COVID-19. About the study: Acute and convalescent COVID-19 specimens originated in the United States, Italy and Spain.

The germline gives CDR1 SNHLY, CDR2 FYNNEI. The CDR3 covers 13 residues. The V and J ends lost 8 bases and 6 bases, in that order; junction bases with no gene match: 7. This table comes from immunoSEQ multiplex PCR, and its TCRdb copy is limited to in-frame clones, with some not included. The sample includes 200,000 to 250,000 clones, 80% to 90% of them seen just once. Categorization into cohorts depended on clinical history that participants reported. Sequences were obtained from PBMCs or T cells enriched from blood (not recorded which). The receptor was derived from a woman aged 40 to 55 who had been exposed to COVID-19. The V call is TRBV2, the J call TRBJ2-7; 10 nucleotides align to TRBD1. In DNA, the CDR3 is TGTGCCAGCGGGGGACAGGGGCGGACCGAGCAGTACTTC. Protein product: CASGGQGRTEQYF.